The entry below describes one TCR beta chain. Profiling relied on immunoSEQ multiplex PCR, and the TCRdb table lists in-frame clones only, not all of them. The sample has 13,000 to 15,000 clones; under 90% are singletons. This sample is drawn from a study of T cell responses to AZD1222 COVID-19 vaccine. Trimming cost V 3 bases and J 5 bases, with 7 bases left between them. From germline, CDR1 is MDHEN and CDR2 SYDVKM. CDR3 length: 12 amino acids. The rearrangement uses TRBV28 and TRBJ1-1; D gene ambiguous. This material consisted of peripheral blood, taken 28 days after the second AZD1222 dose. The clonotype was recovered from an adult who received the AZD1222 COVID-19 vaccine. This CDR3 is CASSFKVTEAFF. CDR3 nucleotide sequence: TGTGCCAGCAGTTTCAAGGTAACTGAAGCTTTCTTT.